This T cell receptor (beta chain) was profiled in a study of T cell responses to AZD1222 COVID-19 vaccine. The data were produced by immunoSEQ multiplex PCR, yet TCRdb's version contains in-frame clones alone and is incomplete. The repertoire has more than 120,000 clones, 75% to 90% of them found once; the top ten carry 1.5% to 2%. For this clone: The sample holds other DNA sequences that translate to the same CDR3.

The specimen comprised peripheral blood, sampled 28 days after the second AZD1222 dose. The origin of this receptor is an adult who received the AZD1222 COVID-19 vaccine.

The CDR3 loop reads CASSLVAEAFF. The CDR3 bases are TGTGCCAGCAGCTTGGTTGCTGAAGCTTTCTTT. The chain links TRBV7-9 to TRBJ1-1; D uncertain. Trimming removed 3 bases from V and 6 bases from J, with 5 bases in between. The germline CDR1 and CDR2 sequences are SEHNR and FQNEAQ (reference sequence). The CDR3 contains 11 residues.